This T cell receptor beta chain was recovered during a study of CXCR3-negative and CXCR3-positive naive CD8 T cells (dated by TCRdb to 2018 to 2020). Regarding the study in general: In total, roughly 130 million TRB reads were obtained, corresponding to roughly 1.5 +/- 0.3 million reads per library. Diversity and physicochemical repertoire analyses were performed on about a dozen donors pooled from two independent experiments. Naive subsets from 5 or 6 donors and memory cells from 3 donors were included in the TRBV-TRBJ cluster analysis.

Overall study outcomes, separate from this receptor: Because surface CD5, which has been linked to self-reactivity in mice, was comparable between naive subsets, TCR interaction strength was also inferred from TRB CDR3 physicochemical properties. Freshly isolated PBMCs were used for most assays because CXCR3 expression partially decreased after cryopreservation. Repertoire diversity was comparably high in both naive subsets but much lower in memory CD8+ T cells. TRB CDR3s from CXCR3-positive naive cells showed higher hydrophobicity (lower Kidera factor 4), lower energy, and higher strength and volume indices than CXCR3-negative naive cells. Naive CXCR3-negative and CXCR3-positive cells from the same donor showed similar TRBV-TRBJ usage, whereas memory cells showed distinct patterns.

The CDR3 runs 18 amino acids, cysteine and phenylalanine included. No DNA sequence is on record. The germline V gene sets CDR1 to SGHVS and CDR2 to FNYEAQ. Each CD8+ T cell subset was flow-sorted in triplicate, with 300,000 cells per subset placed directly into RLT lysis buffer. Naive CD8+ T cells were defined stringently as CD45RO-CCR7+CD27+CD95- to exclude memory contaminants. Peripheral blood mononuclear cells were isolated from buffy coats by standard density gradient centrifugation. A FACSAria III was used to flow-sort naive CD8+ T cells into CXCR3-negative and CXCR3-positive populations. An RNeasy Mini Kit was used to extract total RNA from the sorted cells. In regard to this clonotype: What antigen it recognizes has not been identified.

Sequencing was performed on a NextSeq 550. The Human TCR Profiling Kit (MiLaboratory) was used to prepare UMI-labeled 5' RACE TRB cDNA libraries. cDNA synthesis used the entire amount of extracted RNA, and PCR amplification then used the entire amount of cDNA produced. Libraries were prepared in parallel with an identical number of PCR cycles. For the original study's pipeline: About 54,000 +/- 9,700 unique UMI-labeled TRB cDNA molecules per library were extracted with MIGEC and MiXCR, with at least two reads per UMI required. An average of roughly 40,000 +/- 10,000 functional in-frame TRB CDR3 nucleotide clonotypes without stop codons was found per library. After downsampling to 5000 UMI-labeled TRB molecules per sample, diversity metrics, including normalized Shannon-Wiener and Chao1, were computed in VDJtools. For the central five CDR3 residues, VDJtools calculated physicochemical properties weighted by clonotype size, namely interaction energy, strength, volume and Kidera factor 4. TCRdb reprocessed the reads, so every CDR3 protein sequence counts as one entry and DNA is not shown. TCRdb, rather than the study authors, made the V and J calls. This specimen's table enumerates thousands of distinct CDR3 sequences. The ten largest clones represent around 1.9% of the sample.

Sequenced sample: naive CXCR3- CD8+ T cells from blood. This specimen's cell subset or site label, interpreted: CD45RO-CCR7+CD27+CD95- naive CD8+ T cells lacking CXCR3 (TNR3-). The sequence came from a human donor in good health. Some clones in this sample may be carry-over from other donors' samples. Rearrangement joined TRBV7-6 to TRBJ2-1; TCRdb's D call, TRBD1, is unchecked because there is no DNA. The encoded CDR3 is CASSLEGGDRVLVNEQFF.